This TCR beta chain is drawn from a study of response to subunit inactivated influenza vaccine (dated by TCRdb to the late 2010s). The study in broad terms: To follow how T cells responded to a trivalent subunit inactivated influenza vaccine, the researchers relied on deep quantitative profiling of the T cell receptor repertoire.

Preparation of the library involved RT-PCR. The sample was run on an Illumina HiSeq 2500. TCRdb passed the public sequencing reads through fastp at Q25 and MiXCR, retaining productive beta sequences. One record per CDR3 amino acid sequence lists the most common genes and DNA. The sample table shows 560,000 or so distinct CDR3 sequences, and less than 10% are seen once. The leading ten clones occupy over 10% of the sample. Study-wide findings and limitations: The authors suggested that each seasonal influenza vaccination may recruit only a limited number of new T cells.

The CDR3 covers 16 residues, taking in both the cysteine and the phenylalanine. Kept here is only the CDR3 DNA, which spans 48 bases and is read in frame from base 1. V loses 3 bases at its end and J loses 5 bases; junction bases beyond the gene matches: 12. The germline V gene encodes CDR1 SGHRS and CDR2 YFSETQ. For this clonotype: Its antigen remains undetermined. Qualities for individual bases were not recorded, and no much larger clone is one base off.

Sequenced material: PBMCs from blood, taken 23 to 25 months after vaccination. The clonotype comes from a man between 50 and 69 years old who received an inactivated influenza vaccine. Donor details come from another sample of the same person, matched by shared clones. The chain is made from TRBV5-1 and TRBJ2-5; 8 middle bases align to TRBD1. The DNA sequence follows: TGCGCCAGCAGCTGGGGGAATAGGACAGGGAAGGAGACCCAGTACTTC. It codes for CASSWGNRTGKETQYF.